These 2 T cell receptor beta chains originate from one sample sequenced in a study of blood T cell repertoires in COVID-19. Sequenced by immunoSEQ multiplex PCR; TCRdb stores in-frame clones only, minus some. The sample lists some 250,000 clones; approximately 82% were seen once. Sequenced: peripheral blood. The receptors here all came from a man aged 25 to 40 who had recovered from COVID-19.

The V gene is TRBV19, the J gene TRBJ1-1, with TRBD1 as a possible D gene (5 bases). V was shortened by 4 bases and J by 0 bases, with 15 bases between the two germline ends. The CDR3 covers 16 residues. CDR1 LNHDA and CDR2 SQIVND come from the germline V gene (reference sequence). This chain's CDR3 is CASSKQATFMNTEAFF. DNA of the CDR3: TGTGCCAGTAGTAAACAGGCTACTTTTATGAACACTGAAGCTTTCTTT.

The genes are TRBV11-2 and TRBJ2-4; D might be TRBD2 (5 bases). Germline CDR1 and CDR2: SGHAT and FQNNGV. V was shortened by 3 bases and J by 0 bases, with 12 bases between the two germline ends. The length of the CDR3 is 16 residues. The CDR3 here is CASSFRSGLAKNIQYF. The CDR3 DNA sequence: TGTGCCAGCAGCTTTAGGAGCGGACTAGCCAAAAACATTCAGTACTTC.